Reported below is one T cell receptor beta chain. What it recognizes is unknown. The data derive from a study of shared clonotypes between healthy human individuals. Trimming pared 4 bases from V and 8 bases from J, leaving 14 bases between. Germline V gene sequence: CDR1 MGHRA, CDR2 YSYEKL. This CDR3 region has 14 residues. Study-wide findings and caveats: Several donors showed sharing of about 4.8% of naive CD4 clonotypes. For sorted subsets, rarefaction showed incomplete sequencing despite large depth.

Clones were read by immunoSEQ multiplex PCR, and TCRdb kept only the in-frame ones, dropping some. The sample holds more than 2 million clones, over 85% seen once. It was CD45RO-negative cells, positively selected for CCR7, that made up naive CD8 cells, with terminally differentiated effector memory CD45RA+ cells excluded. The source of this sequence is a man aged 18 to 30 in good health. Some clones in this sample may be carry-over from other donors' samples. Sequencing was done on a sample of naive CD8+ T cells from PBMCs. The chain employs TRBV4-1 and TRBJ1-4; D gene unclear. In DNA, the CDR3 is TGCGCCAGCAGCCCTTCTCCCTCGGAGGAAAAACTGTTTTTT. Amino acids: CASSPSPSEEKLFF.